At least ten counts were recorded for the clone carrying this T cell receptor beta chain. These data originate in a study of T cells in Graves' hyperthyroidism and ophthalmopathy. Germline-derived CDR1 and CDR2 are LNHNV and YYDKDF (reference sequence). The CDR3 sequence is 13 residues long. V was trimmed by 4 bases and J by 3 bases, leaving 9 bases between them. Using RNA transcripts as the source, TCR beta CDR3 regions were amplified. The HTBI set primed first-round TCR CDR3 RT-PCR. TCRdb reanalysed the multiplex PCR reads using MiXCR and keeps one entry per CDR3 protein. The profile shows hundreds of thousands of distinct CDR3 sequences, 38% of them singletons.

This sequence was found in a man between 18 and 29 years old with Graves' hyperthyroidism. Sequencing input: blood. The gene calls are TRBV15 and TRBJ1-1; D is uncertain. The CDR3 protein is CATSTMRDTEAFF. In DNA, the CDR3 is TGTGCCACCAGCACTATGAGGGACACTGAAGCTTTCTTT.